One and the same sample provided the 28 T cell receptor beta chains below, sequenced in a study of shared clonotypes between healthy human individuals. Sequenced by immunoSEQ multiplex PCR; TCRdb stores in-frame clones only, minus some. The data show some 680,000 clones, 60% to 75% seen once. The source material was memory CD4+ T cells sorted from blood. Subset defined: CD45RA-negative fraction. These receptors came from a woman aged 25 to 45 in good health.

The J gene is TRBJ2-1, the V gene TRBV11-3, with 13 bases lining up with TRBD2. The CDR3 is 15 amino acids. Germline loops: CDR1 SGHNT, CDR2 YENEEA. V lost 4 bases to trimming and J lost 9 bases; unmatched junction nucleotides: 6. CDR3 sequence: CASSSGTSGTVEQFF. The CDR3 DNA is TGTGCCAGCAGCTCCGGGACTAGCGGGACGGTTGAGCAGTTCTTC.

The rearrangement joins TRBV6-1 to TRBJ2-7, with D tentatively TRBD1 (5 bases). Trimming removed 6 bases from V and 5 bases from J, with 14 bases in between. Germline CDR1 and CDR2: MNHNS and SASEGT. This CDR3 spans 13 amino acids. This CDR3 is CASRILTGNEQYF. The CDR3 coding sequence is TGTGCCAGCAGGATTCTTACAGGCAACGAGCAGTACTTC.

As regards this clone: Other nucleotide sequences in the sample specify the same CDR3. The V call is TRBV5-1, the J call TRBJ1-3; the D is unclear. CDR1 is SGHRS, CDR2 YFSETQ, per germline. The CDR3 consists of 16 residues. V was shortened by 1 base and J by 1 base, with 12 bases between the two germline ends. The DNA for the CDR3 is TGCGCCAGCAGCTTGTCTCCGGGGAGTTCTGGAAACACCATATATTTT. It yields the protein CASSLSPGSSGNTIYF.

This chain uses TRBV5-1 with TRBJ2-5; D not certain. This CDR3 has 12 amino acids. The V gene's germline CDR1 is SGHRS and CDR2 YFSETQ. V dropped 5 bases and J dropped 1 base, with 6 bases sitting between them. CDR3 residues: CASSESQETQYF. The CDR3 DNA sequence: TGCGCCAGCAGTGAAAGCCAAGAGACCCAGTACTTC.

DNA of the CDR3: TGTGCCAGCACCGTACGGGGGATTTGTGGGACCCAGTACTTC. It encodes CASTVRGICGTQYF. V and J are TRBV6-5 and TRBJ2-5; possible D gene TRBD2, 6 bases. The germline V and J ends were trimmed by 7 bases and 7 bases, with 19 bases remaining between them. Germline V gives CDR1 MNHEY, CDR2 SVGAGI. The CDR3 has 14 residues.

The gene calls are TRBV19 and TRBJ2-5, with D maybe TRBD1 (7 bases). This CDR3 region has 14 residues. From germline, CDR1 is LNHDA and CDR2 SQIVND (reference sequence). V shed 8 bases and J shed 9 bases, with 22 bases lying between them. In nucleotides, the CDR3 is TGTGCCAGTGGGGGCCGGGGTGCAGGGGGGCCCCAGTACTTC. Its protein product is CASGGRGAGGPQYF.

The chain has TRBV7-9 and TRBJ2-2, with 8 bases fitting TRBD2. The CDR3 runs to 15 residues. Germline CDR1 reads SEHNR; CDR2 reads FQNEAQ (reference sequence). J lost 0 bases, V lost 5 bases, and 2 bases had no gene match. CDR3 sequence: CASSKLAANTGELFF. In nucleotides, the CDR3 is TGTGCCAGCAGCAAACTAGCGGCGAACACCGGGGAGCTGTTTTTT.

The V call is TRBV4-2, the J call TRBJ1-3; D gene ambiguous. CDR1 is LGHNA, CDR2 YNFKEQ, per germline. Between the trimmed V and J ends, which lost 0 bases and 1 base, there was a span of 13 bases. The CDR3 has 17 amino acids. CDR3 DNA: TGTGCCAGCAGCCAAGATCAAGGCTTGGGATCTGGAAACACCATATATTTT. This translates into CASSQDQGLGSGNTIYF.

There are many counts of this clone. V and J are TRBV5-4 and TRBJ2-1, with TRBD2 matching 10 bases. The V and J ends lost 4 bases and 6 bases, in that order; junction bases with no gene match: 19. Germline CDR1 is SGHNT and CDR2 is YYREEE (reference sequence). The CDR3 sequence is 19 residues long. The CDR3 is CASSPGGLAGVRGANEQFF. The CDR3 DNA is TGTGCCAGCAGCCCAGGCGGGCTAGCGGGAGTTCGGGGGGCCAATGAGCAGTTCTTC.

This clone was seen at least ten times. This sequence joins TRBV6-1 and TRBJ2-7; unclear D gene. The germline V and J ends were trimmed by 2 bases and 9 bases, with 11 bases remaining between them. The CDR3 is 12 residues long. CDR1 and CDR2 from the germline V gene are MNHNS and SASEGT. CDR3: CASSEIFRWQYF. The CDR3 DNA follows: TGTGCCAGCAGTGAAATTTTCCGATGGCAGTACTTC.

In its sample, this clone was seen once. This chain links TRBV28 with TRBJ2-1, with 7 nucleotides matching TRBD2. The CDR3 loop spans 15 amino acids. The V segment lost 6 bases and the J segment 6 bases; nucleotides outside the gene matches: 11. Germline CDR1 reads MDHEN; CDR2 reads SYDVKM. The DNA for the CDR3 is TGTGCCAGCAGATCCAGAAAGCGGGACGTCAATGAGCAGTTCTTC. Residues: CASRSRKRDVNEQFF.

This chain joins TRBV5-4 and TRBJ2-5; D might be TRBD2 (5 bases). In germline, CDR1 is SGHNT, CDR2 YYREEE (reference sequence). The CDR3 extends over 16 amino acids. V shed 4 bases and J shed 8 bases, with 24 bases lying between them. For the CDR3, the DNA is TGTGCCAGCAGCGCAGAGATCGGTTCTGCCGGGATAACCCAGTACTTC. It translates to CASSAEIGSAGITQYF.

CDR3 coding DNA: TGTGCCAGCAGTACGACAGGAGAGGGTAACTATGGCTACACCTTC. This translates into CASSTTGEGNYGYTF. The chain uses TRBV27 and TRBJ1-2; D is possibly TRBD1 (6 bases). Per the germline V gene, CDR1 is MNHEY and CDR2 is SMNVEV (reference sequence). This CDR3 region has 15 residues. The V and J ends lost 5 bases and 1 base respectively, with 14 bases between them.

The chain combines TRBV11-3 with TRBJ2-1, with TRBD1 identical over 7 bases. The CDR3 totals 14 residues. The germline CDR1 and CDR2 sequences are SGHNT and YENEEA. With 5 bases clipped from V and 5 bases from J, the junction kept 6 bases outside the gene matches. The CDR3 nucleotides are TGTGCCAGCAGCGTAGGGGGCGGCGACAATGAGCAGTTCTTC. This sequence encodes CASSVGGGDNEQFF.

A single count supports this clone. The rearrangement links TRBV11-2 to TRBJ1-4; D might be TRBD1 (6 bases). The CDR3 consists of 15 residues. Germline V gene data show CDR1 as SGHAT and CDR2 as FQNNGV. Trimming shortened V by 4 bases and J by 7 bases, and 16 bases separated the two germline ends. As DNA, the CDR3 is TGTGCCAGCAGCTCCCTCACAGGGATGGGTGAAAAACTGTTTTTT. Translated, it gives CASSSLTGMGEKLFF.

The chain has TRBV5-6 and TRBJ1-2; a weak D match, TRBD1 (5 bases). With 1 base removed from V and 7 bases from J, the gap between germline ends came to 11 bases. CDR1 and CDR2 from the germline V gene are SGHDT and YYEEEE. CDR3 size: 13 residues. The DNA for the CDR3 is TGTGCCAGCAGCTTGAGTCAGGGTGGTGGCTACACCTTC. Its translation: CASSLSQGGGYTF.

The CDR3 coding sequence is TGCGCCAGCAGCTTGGAGGGTACGAACACCGGGGAGCTGTTTTTT. This codes for CASSLEGTNTGELFF. The chain carries TRBV5-1 and TRBJ2-2; D unclear. V was trimmed by 0 bases and J by 0 bases, leaving 6 bases between them. The CDR3 loop spans 15 amino acids. Germline V gene lookup returns CDR1 SGHRS and CDR2 YFSETQ.

The CDR3 bases are TGCAGCGTTGAAACTTACACTGAAGCTTTCTTT. This translates into CSVETYTEAFF. The chain uses TRBV29-1 and TRBJ1-1; D is uncertain. This CDR3 spans 11 amino acids. Germline CDR1 is SQVTM and CDR2 is ANQGSEA. V was shortened by 2 bases and J by 3 bases, with 4 bases between the two germline ends.

The chain links TRBV5-1 to TRBJ2-1, with a possible D match to TRBD1 (5 bases). V was shortened by 4 bases and J by 4 bases, with 15 bases between the two germline ends. The CDR3 covers 15 residues. CDR1 is SGHRS, CDR2 YFSETQ, per germline. The DNA of the CDR3 is TGCGCCAGCAGCCAGGACAACAACCGTTACAATGAGCAGTTCTTC. Translated, it gives CASSQDNNRYNEQFF.

V usage is TRBV5-1 and J usage is TRBJ2-6; D might be TRBD1 (6 bases). This CDR3 comprises 17 residues. Germline V gene sequence: CDR1 SGHRS, CDR2 YFSETQ. Trimming pared 4 bases from V and 0 bases from J, leaving 14 bases between. The CDR3 bases are TGCGCCAGCAGCGGTGGACAGTTCAGCTCTGGGGCCAACGTCCTGACTTTC. Amino acids: CASSGGQFSSGANVLTF.

The chain uses TRBV2 and TRBJ1-5, with D possibly matching TRBD1 (5 bases). Germline CDR1 reads SNHLY; CDR2 reads FYNNEI. The CDR3 has 14 amino acids. V lost 2 bases and J 7 bases, leaving 12 bases between the germline ends. The CDR3 loop is CASSERQSRQPQHF. The CDR3 DNA follows: TGTGCCAGCAGTGAAAGACAGAGCAGACAGCCCCAGCATTTT.

V usage is TRBV6-1 and J usage is TRBJ1-2; no firm D call. Germline-derived CDR1 and CDR2 are MNHNS and SASEGT. Trimming shortened V by 3 bases and J by 8 bases, and 13 bases separated the two germline ends. CDR3 size: 13 residues. The CDR3, as DNA: TGTGCCAGCAGTGACCCAGGCCCGGGGGGCTACACCTTC. Its protein is CASSDPGPGGYTF.

This clone was recorded once. The gene calls are TRBV29-1 and TRBJ2-7; D gene uncertain. Per the germline V gene, CDR1 is SQVTM and CDR2 is ANQGSEA. CDR3 length: 11 residues. Trimming removed 6 bases at V and 3 bases at J, with 9 bases between. The CDR3 bases are TGCAGCGTATCGACCGGCTACGAGCAGTACTTC. Translated, it gives CSVSTGYEQYF.

A word on this clone: A much bigger clone sits one base away, suggesting this may be a read error. Here the CDR3 reads CASSLDRDHEQYF. The CDR3 nucleotides read TGTGCCAGCAGCTTGGACAGGGACCACGAGCAGTACTTC. The chain carries TRBV5-4 and TRBJ2-7; possibly TRBD1 for D (6 bases). This CDR3 has 13 amino acids. Trimming took off 0 bases at V and 5 bases at J, with 9 bases between the two ends. Germline CDR1 reads SGHNT; CDR2 reads YYREEE (reference sequence).

This chain uses TRBV7-3 with TRBJ2-1; D possibly uses TRBD1 or TRBD2 (5 bases each). The length of the CDR3 is 14 residues. The ends were cut back, 5 bases at V and 4 bases at J, with 12 bases in the middle. The germline gives CDR1 SGHTA, CDR2 FQGTGA. CDR3 sequence (DNA): TGTGCCAGCAGCCATCGGGACGGGTACAATGAGCAGTTCTTC. This sequence encodes CASSHRDGYNEQFF.

The V call is TRBV5-1, the J call TRBJ2-1; 9 nucleotides line up with TRBD1. V gave up 2 bases and J gave up 8 bases; unmatched junction bases: 8. Germline CDR1 is SGHRS and CDR2 is YFSETQ. This CDR3 region has 15 residues. The CDR3 DNA is TGCGCCAGCAGCTTTGGGGACAGGGATTTCCATGAGCAGTTCTTC. Residues: CASSFGDRDFHEQFF.

The chain is built from TRBV7-9 and TRBJ1-1; perhaps TRBD1 as D (6 bases). Germline lookup yields CDR1 SEHNR and CDR2 FQNEAQ (reference sequence). V was shortened by 2 bases and J by 2 bases, with 12 bases between the two germline ends. This CDR3 region has 15 residues. DNA of the CDR3: TGTGCCAGCAGCTTACAGACAGGAGGAAACACTGAAGCTTTCTTT. The encoded protein is CASSLQTGGNTEAFF.

The J gene is TRBJ2-7, the V gene TRBV6-6, with D unresolved. Germline loops: CDR1 MNHNY, CDR2 SVGAGI (reference sequence). V lost 5 bases and J lost 3, with 17 bases in between. CDR3 length: 15 residues. The CDR3 sequence is CASSPYPRPNYEQYF. CDR3 bases: TGTGCCAGCAGTCCCTACCCGAGACCAAACTACGAGCAGTACTTC.